This T cell receptor beta chain was identified in a study of cytomegalovirus exposure and HLA in healthy donors. Study-wide points: The authors considered a cluster of highly shared sequence variants likely to be a sequencing artifact. Most TCR sequences were uncommon, yet certain public TCRs appeared in many donors.

Points on this clone: As yet, its antigen is unknown.

PCR involved 60 Vbeta and 13 Jbeta primers. TCRdb's copy holds only in-frame clones and misses some; the assay was immunoSEQ multiplex PCR. The table records 95,000 to 130,000 clones, about four fifths of them present only once. From germline, CDR1 is LGHNT and CDR2 FRNRAP. Trimming pared 5 bases from V and 5 bases from J, leaving 9 bases between. This CDR3 is built from 12 residues. Sequenced material: PBMCs. The TCR comes from a woman under 30 in good health and CMV-seronegative. The chain has TRBV12-5 and TRBJ1-1; D might be TRBD1 (5 bases). CDR3 sequence (DNA): TGTGCTAGTGGTCCCCCAGGGACTGAAGCTTTCTTT. Translation gives CASGPPGTEAFF.